The 24 T cell receptor beta chains below all came from one sample that was sequenced in a study of shared clonotypes between healthy human individuals. The assay was immunoSEQ multiplex PCR, and TCRdb's table has in-frame clones only and misses some. The sample carries some 2,100,000 clones, 90% to 97% recorded once. Sequences were obtained from naive CD4+ T cells sorted from blood. As to subset: CD45RA+ positively selected. These TCRs come from a young man in good health.

This clone turned up a few times. V and J are TRBV11-2 and TRBJ1-6, with D hard to call. V was cut by 3 bases and J by 0 bases, with 3 bases left in between. The CDR3 extends over 14 amino acids. CDR1 and CDR2 from the germline V gene are SGHAT and FQNNGV. CDR3 bases: TGTGCCAGCAGCTTGTACTCCTATAATTCACCCCTCCACTTT. This translates into CASSLYSYNSPLHF.

CDR3 residues: CASSHGQRNEKLFF. The DNA for the CDR3 is TGTGCCAGCAGTCACGGGCAGCGTAATGAAAAACTGTTTTTT. The genes are TRBV6-6 and TRBJ1-4; D call uncertain. Per the germline V gene, CDR1 is MNHNY and CDR2 is SVGAGI (reference sequence). With 5 bases removed from V and 4 bases from J, the gap between germline ends came to 11 bases. CDR3 length: 14 amino acids.

The V call is TRBV2, the J call TRBJ2-2; D is perhaps TRBD1 or TRBD2 (5 bases each). Per the germline V gene, CDR1 is SNHLY and CDR2 is FYNNEI. Trimming stripped 6 bases from V and 4 bases from J, with 12 bases between. This CDR3 contains 14 residues. CDR3 loop: CASRGTSSTGELFF. CDR3 coding DNA: TGTGCCAGCAGGGGGACGAGTTCCACCGGGGAGCTGTTTTTT.

The chain links TRBV7-2 to TRBJ1-6, with D perhaps TRBD1 (6 bases). Trimming shortened V by 5 bases and J by 10 bases, and 12 bases separated the two germline ends. Germline V gene sequence: CDR1 SGHTA, CDR2 FQGNSA. The CDR3 runs to 13 residues. The CDR3 DNA reads as TGTGCCAGCAGCACTACAGGGATCTCACCCCTCCACTTT. Amino acids: CASSTTGISPLHF. The whole variable domain, filled in from reference TRBV7-2 and TRBJ1-6, reads GAGVSQSPSNKVTEKGKDVELRCDPISGHTALYWYRQSLGQGLEFLIYFQGNSAPDKSGLPSDRFSAERTGGSVSTLTIQRTQQEDSAVYLCASSTTGISPLHFGNGTRLTVT.

The chain joins TRBV10-3 to TRBJ2-7; maybe TRBD2 (6 bases). Between the trimmed V and J ends, which lost 10 bases and 0 bases, there was a span of 13 bases. The CDR3 is 13 residues long. Per germline, CDR1 ENHRY and CDR2 SYGVKD. The CDR3 DNA sequence: TGTGCCACGGGTAGCGGCAACTCCTACGAGCAGTACTTC. This gives the protein CATGSGNSYEQYF.

Comments on this clone: The same CDR3 can be traced to other DNA sequences in this sample. The chain couples TRBV7-2 to TRBJ2-1, with no clear D. CDR1 and CDR2 (germline): SGHTA, FQGNSA. Trimming stripped 2 bases from V and 6 bases from J, with 2 bases between. This CDR3 is built from 11 residues. CDR3 sequence: CASSLFNEQFF. The CDR3 bases are TGTGCCAGCAGCTTATTCAATGAGCAGTTCTTC.

V gene TRBV5-4 combines with J gene TRBJ2-2; no reliable D call. CDR1 and CDR2 (germline): SGHNT, YYREEE (reference sequence). Trimming pared 0 bases from V and 8 bases from J, leaving 8 bases between. CDR3 size: 13 residues. The CDR3 nucleotides are TGTGCCAGCAGCTTGGTGCAAGAGGGGGAGCTGTTTTTT. Encoded protein: CASSLVQEGELFF.

CDR3 DNA sequence: TGTGCCAGCAGTAACCGGGACAGGGGCTACGAGCAGTACTTC. Translated, it gives CASSNRDRGYEQYF. The chain combines TRBV6-5 with TRBJ2-7; 10 nucleotides match TRBD1. With 5 bases clipped from V and 3 bases from J, the junction kept 4 bases outside the gene matches. CDR1 is MNHEY, CDR2 SVGAGI, per germline. The CDR3 covers 14 residues.

The chain joins TRBV5-1 to TRBJ2-3; no clear D. Germline CDR1 is SGHRS and CDR2 is YFSETQ. The CDR3 extends over 15 amino acids. Trimming shortened V by 4 bases and J by 1 base, and 13 bases separated the two germline ends. The CDR3 coding sequence is TGCGCCAGCAGCGTGACTTACACGGGCACAGATACGCAGTATTTT. It specifies CASSVTYTGTDTQYF.

The chain carries TRBV9 and TRBJ1-2, with 7 bases identical to TRBD1. Trimming at V came to 4 bases and at J to 4 bases, leaving 4 bases not matched to a gene. Germline V lookup: CDR1 SGDLS, CDR2 YYNGEE. This CDR3 comprises 13 residues. The CDR3 region is CASSTRDSYGYTF. In DNA, the CDR3 is TGTGCCAGCAGCACCCGGGACAGCTATGGCTACACCTTC.

The chain is built from TRBV11-2 and TRBJ1-2; 11 nucleotides line up with TRBD1. This CDR3 has 14 amino acids. J gave up 7 bases and V 5 bases, and 6 bases lay outside the gene matches. CDR1 SGHAT and CDR2 FQNNGV come from the germline V gene. The CDR3, as DNA: TGTGCCAGCAGCCCTGGACAGGGGGCGTTTGGCTACACCTTC. It translates to CASSPGQGAFGYTF.

This chain links TRBV9 with TRBJ2-7, with D perhaps matching TRBD2 (6 bases). This CDR3 comprises 17 residues. The germline CDR1 and CDR2 sequences are SGDLS and YYNGEE. Trimming removed 0 bases from V and 0 bases from J, with 16 bases in between. This chain's CDR3 is CASSVGPGLKFSYEQYF. In DNA form, the CDR3 reads TGTGCCAGCAGCGTAGGGCCGGGACTCAAGTTCTCCTACGAGCAGTACTTC.

The V gene is TRBV14, the J gene TRBJ1-6; D is possibly TRBD1 (6 bases). This CDR3 has 16 residues. The germline CDR1 and CDR2 sequences are SGHDN and FVKESK. The germline V and J ends were trimmed by 0 bases and 5 bases, with 11 bases remaining between them. CDR3 amino acids: CASSQDLGAHNSPLHF. The CDR3 nucleotides read TGTGCCAGCAGCCAAGATTTGGGGGCACATAATTCACCCCTCCACTTT. The full variable domain, with the rest looked up from reference TRBV14 and TRBJ1-6, is EAGVTQFPSHSVIEKGQTVTLRCDPISGHDNLYWYRRVMGKEIKFLLHFVKESKQDESGMPNNRFLAERTGGTYSTLKVQPAELEDSGVYFCASSQDLGAHNSPLHFGNGTRLTVT.

The chain joins TRBV18 to TRBJ2-5; D might be TRBD1 or TRBD2, each matching 5 bases. Germline V gene sequence: CDR1 KGHSH, CDR2 LQKENI. V was shortened by 3 bases and J by 5 bases, with 10 bases between the two germline ends. The CDR3 length is 13 residues. This CDR3 is CASSPGEMETQYF. CDR3 in DNA: TGTGCCAGCTCACCGGGGGAGATGGAGACCCAGTACTTC.

The chain has TRBV7-9 and TRBJ2-1; no reliable D call. CDR3 length equals 11 residues. The germline CDR1 and CDR2 sequences are SEHNR and FQNEAQ (reference sequence). Trimming took off 5 bases at V and 10 bases at J, with 9 bases between the two ends. CDR3 residues: CASSPDSEQFF. The CDR3 coding sequence is TGTGCCAGCAGCCCCGACTCCGAGCAGTTCTTC. The whole variable domain, remainder taken from reference TRBV7-9 and TRBJ2-1, is DTGVSQNPRHKITKRGQNVTFRCDPISEHNRLYWYRQTLGQGPEFLTYFQNEAQLEKSRLLSDRFSAERPKGSFSTLEIQRTEQGDSAMYLCASSPDSEQFFGPGTRLTVL.

This chain links TRBV7-2 with TRBJ2-2; D unresolved. The CDR3 contains 16 residues. CDR1 is SGHTA and CDR2 is FQGNSA in the germline V gene. V gave up 3 bases and J gave up 1 base, with 12 bases separating them. Here the CDR3 reads CASSLAAILNTGELFF. CDR3 DNA sequence: TGTGCCAGCAGCTTGGCGGCTATCTTGAACACCGGGGAGCTGTTTTTT.

The gene calls are TRBV28 and TRBJ1-1; weak D call: TRBD1 (5 bases). The CDR3 covers 16 residues. Germline-derived CDR1 and CDR2 are MDHEN and SYDVKM. The V end was cut by 1 base, the J end by 6 bases, with 18 bases between. CDR3 protein: CASSLLGVSGDAEAFF. The CDR3 DNA is TGTGCCAGCAGTTTATTGGGAGTTTCGGGGGACGCTGAAGCTTTCTTT.

This clone has more than one count but fewer than ten. This chain joins TRBV25-1 and TRBJ2-7; perhaps TRBD1 as D (5 bases). Germline loops: CDR1 MGHDK, CDR2 SYGVNS. This CDR3 spans 15 amino acids. V lost 2 bases to trimming and J lost 4 bases, with 15 bases between them. Here the CDR3 DNA reads TGTGCCAGCAGTGAAAGGCTGGCAGGGTTGTACGAGCAGTACTTC. Translation: CASSERLAGLYEQYF.

This chain joins TRBV19 and TRBJ1-6, with D possibly TRBD1 on 5 matching bases. The CDR3 has 14 amino acids. Per germline, CDR1 LNHDA and CDR2 SQIVND (reference sequence). Trimming removed 10 bases from V and 7 bases from J, with 17 bases in between. DNA of the CDR3: TGTGCCACCGCAGCCCTAGAGGGGAATTCACCCCTCCACTTT. Protein product: CATAALEGNSPLHF.

V and J are TRBV5-1 and TRBJ2-5; TRBD2 aligns across 8 bases. Germline V gene sequence: CDR1 SGHRS, CDR2 YFSETQ. The CDR3 length is 15 residues. V trimming: 4 bases; J trimming: 4 bases; junction bases outside the gene matches: 9. The CDR3: CASSALGLAGETQYF. The CDR3 nucleotides read TGCGCCAGCAGCGCCCTAGGTCTAGCGGGAGAGACCCAGTACTTC.

This clone was counted once. The CDR3 DNA follows: TGTGCCAGCAGCCCCAAGGGAGGGAGGGGACGTGTTGGCAATCAGCCCCAGCATTTT. Amino acid sequence: CASSPKGGRGRVGNQPQHF. The chain employs TRBV9 and TRBJ1-5; D possibly corresponds to TRBD1 (5 bases). Trimming stripped 4 bases from V and 2 bases from J, with 25 bases between. Germline values: CDR1 SGDLS, CDR2 YYNGEE. The CDR3 contains 19 residues.

The rearrangement joins TRBV19 to TRBJ1-2; 10 bases align to TRBD1. The CDR3 sequence is 15 residues long. CDR1 is LNHDA and CDR2 is SQIVND in the germline V gene (reference sequence). The trim removed 5 bases at V and 3 bases at J, leaving 6 bases unmatched. CDR3 sequence (DNA): TGTGCCAGTAGTCGCCGGGACAGGGGAGACTATGGCTACACCTTC. Translating it yields CASSRRDRGDYGYTF.

This clone was recorded only once. The V gene is TRBV10-3, the J gene TRBJ2-5; no clear D gene. There are 13 residues in the CDR3. Germline CDR1 reads ENHRY; CDR2 reads SYGVKD. The V and J ends lost 3 bases and 5 bases respectively, with 10 bases between them. The CDR3 DNA is TGTGCCATCAGTGAAGGTGGCTGGGAGACCCAGTACTTC. Translated: CAISEGGWETQYF.

With respect to this clone: The sample carries other DNA sequences with the same CDR3. V gene TRBV9 combines with J gene TRBJ1-1, with D unclear. With 0 bases removed from V and 5 bases from J, the gap between germline ends came to 8 bases. The CDR3 is 13 amino acids. Germline assignment: CDR1 SGDLS and CDR2 YYNGEE. DNA of the CDR3: TGTGCCAGCAGCGTAGCCAGCGGGACTGAAGCTTTCTTT. This translates into CASSVASGTEAFF.